The clone carrying this T cell receptor beta chain appeared a single time. The sample belongs to a study of control samples from healthy donors and cancer patients. This table comes from immunoSEQ multiplex PCR, and its TCRdb copy is limited to in-frame clones, with some not included. The data show roughly 90,000 clones, more than 85% seen once. CDR1 is SNHLY and CDR2 is FYNNEI in the germline V gene. The CDR3 runs 13 residues. Trimming cost V 6 bases and J 5 bases; bases outside gene matches: 6. The sequence was obtained from a woman aged 30 to 39 in good health. This chain connects TRBV2 to TRBJ2-7; 8 bases line up with TRBD1. Sequenced material: blood. CDR3 sequence (DNA): TGTGCCAGCAGGCCCAGGGGGCTTAACGAGCAGTACTTC. Protein product: CASRPRGLNEQYF.